This record covers a single T cell receptor (beta chain). The data stem from a study of blood T cell repertoires in COVID-19. Background on the study: Italy, Spain and the United States were the sources of the convalescent and acute COVID-19 samples. PBMCs, B-cell-depleted T cells, or T cells were the source of the cDNA or gDNA that made up the material.

Original methodology: Amplification from reference gene primers served as the basis for estimated nucleated cell counts. The method was immunoSEQ multiplex PCR; TCRdb's version includes in-frame clones alone and lacks a portion of them. V, J and clone size are taken as reported in that table, and D and trimming were inferred from the DNA itself. The profile shows about 200,000 clones, about nine tenths of them singletons. CDR3 size: 16 residues. CDR1 SGHRS and CDR2 YFSETQ come from the germline V gene. Trimming pared 2 bases from V and 2 bases from J, leaving 16 bases between. The receptor's source is a man between 18 and 35 years old with active or convalescent COVID-19. The sample consisted of peripheral blood. The chain recombines TRBV5-1 with TRBJ2-5, with D hard to call. In nucleotides, the CDR3 is TGCGCCAGCAGCTTTCGTACCTGGAGTAGGCAAGAGACCCAGTACTTC. Its translation is CASSFRTWSRQETQYF.